These 25 T cell receptor beta chains came from one sample sequenced in a study of regulatory T cells in long-lasting Graves disease. CDR3-region Arm-PCR and iRepertoire HTBI primers produced the TCR beta libraries. TCRdb itself ran the multiplex PCR reads through MiXCR, one entry per CDR3 protein. The sample lists roughly 450,000 distinct CDR3 sequences, less than 25% seen once, with 26% in the top ten. Time point described: persistent/refractory GD, antithyroid drugs over 5 years with positive TRAb. PBMC RNA was the source of the TCR library. Sequencing used peripheral blood mononuclear cells (PBMCs), obtained when the disease was refractory, from a patient treated with antithyroid drugs. The source of these receptors is a female donor with Graves disease.

On this clonotype itself: A much larger clone differs from this one at a single base, so this may be a read error. This chain uses TRBV7-8 with TRBJ2-1; D is perhaps TRBD1 (6 bases). The CDR3 is made up of 12 amino acids. The V end lost 8 bases, the J end lost 13 bases, and 18 bases lay between the germline ends. Germline V gene data show CDR1 as SGHVS and CDR2 as FQNEAQ. CDR3: CASGPGVVPQFF. CDR3 DNA: TGTGCCAGCGGCCCAGGGGTGGTCCCACAGTTCTTC.

This clonotype was seen ten or more times. V gene TRBV7-9 combines with J gene TRBJ2-7, with TRBD1 identical over 8 bases. This CDR3 region has 14 residues. Germline values: CDR1 SEHNR, CDR2 FQNEAQ (reference sequence). Unmatched junction bases numbered 5, after V lost 5 bases and J lost 2 bases. The CDR3 nucleotides read TGTGCCAGCAGCGGGCGACAGGGGCCCTACGAGCAGTACTTC. Translating gives CASSGRQGPYEQYF.

This clonotype was picked up a small number of times. The chain joins TRBV30 to TRBJ1-6; D is perhaps TRBD1 (5 bases). The germline V and J ends were trimmed by 4 bases and 7 bases, with 17 bases remaining between them. Germline CDR1 and CDR2: GTSNPN and SVGIG (reference sequence). The CDR3 extends over 15 amino acids. CDR3 nucleotide sequence: TGTGCCTGGAATGCGGGGCTCTTTTCCAATTCACCCCTCCACTTT. It specifies CAWNAGLFSNSPLHF.

This clonotype has ten or more counts. The genes are TRBV2 and TRBJ2-2; 9 nucleotides match TRBD2. CDR3 length: 15 residues. Trimming took 4 bases from V and 4 from J; bases not matched to a gene: 4. Germline V CDR1 and CDR2: SNHLY, FYNNEI. CDR3 loop: CASSGREGRTGELFF. As DNA, the CDR3 is TGTGCCAGCAGTGGGCGGGAGGGCCGCACCGGGGAGCTGTTTTTT.

As to this clonotype: Without the conserved terminal phenylalanine or tryptophan, this CDR3 likely stems from a read error. V gene TRBV6-2 or TRBV6-3 combines with J gene TRBJ2-7; D is possibly TRBD1 or TRBD2 (5 bases each). The CDR3 spans 16 residues. V lost 6 bases to trimming and J lost 2 bases, with 20 bases between them. The V gene's germline CDR1 is MNHEY and CDR2 SVGEGT. The CDR3, as DNA: TGTGCCAGCAGCGACCGGGGCAGGGTGCTGACCTACGAGCAGTACCTC. Amino acid sequence: CASSDRGRVLTYEQYL.

This clonotype was seen many times. This chain uses TRBV12-3 or TRBV12-4 with TRBJ2-7; D is unclear. This CDR3 spans 15 amino acids. V was cut by 4 bases and J by 4 bases, with 17 bases left in between. The CDR3 DNA follows: TGTGCCAGCAGTTCCCCCCGCATCGCTGTGTACGAGCAGTACTTC. Protein sequence: CASSSPRIAVYEQYF.

The rearrangement uses TRBV6-1 and TRBJ1-4, with a possible D match to TRBD1 (6 bases). The CDR3 is made up of 16 amino acids. Germline CDR1 and CDR2: MNHNS and SASEGT. The ends were cut back, 5 bases at V and 0 bases at J, with 13 bases in the middle. Here the CDR3 reads CASSRDIGATNEKLFF. The CDR3 nucleotides are TGTGCCAGCAGTCGGGACATCGGAGCAACTAATGAAAAACTGTTTTTT.

The CDR3 bases are TGTGCCAGCAGGTGGACAGCTAATTCCTACGAGCAGTACTTC. Translation gives CASRWTANSYEQYF. This chain uses TRBV6-1 with TRBJ2-7; possibly TRBD1 for D (6 bases). With 6 bases removed from V and 1 base from J, the gap between germline ends came to 13 bases. This CDR3 comprises 14 residues. CDR1 and CDR2 from the germline V gene are MNHNS and SASEGT.

This clonotype was seen many times. The chain joins TRBV20-1 to TRBJ2-7; TRBD2 matches 7 bases. Per germline, CDR1 DFQATT and CDR2 SNEGSKA (reference sequence). The CDR3 is 12 residues long. With 8 bases clipped from V and 5 bases from J, the junction kept 9 bases outside the gene matches. CDR3: CSLRAGINEQYF. CDR3 in DNA: TGCAGTCTTCGAGCGGGGATCAACGAGCAGTACTTC.

The chain combines TRBV30 with TRBJ2-3, with D possibly matching TRBD1 (5 bases). The J call is in doubt because the DNA end fits TRBJ2-5 better. CDR1 is GTSNPN, CDR2 SVGIG, per germline (reference sequence). This CDR3 has 11 residues. The CDR3 loop is CAWSTGETQYF. CDR3 sequence (DNA): TGTGCCTGGAGTACAGGAGAGACCCAGTACTTC.

About this clonotype: A single base separates this from a much larger clone, so it may be a read error. The chain employs TRBV7-2 and TRBJ2-4; D possibly corresponds to TRBD1 (5 bases). The germline V gene encodes CDR1 SGHTA and CDR2 FQGNSA. V was pared by 5 bases and J by 3 bases, with 14 bases between. CDR3 size: 15 residues. CDR3 DNA: TGTGCCAGCAGCCCACGGACATTAGTCAAAAACATTCAGTACTTC. It is translated as CASSPRTLVKNIQYF.

About this clonotype itself: A much larger clone sits a single nucleotide away, making a read error possible. The chain links TRBV7-2 to TRBJ2-5; TRBD2 is a possible D gene (5 bases). Per germline, CDR1 SGHTA and CDR2 FQGNSA. This CDR3 region has 16 residues. The CDR3 DNA is TGTGCCAGCAGCTTAGGCCACGGTAGCGTACAAGAGGCCCAGTACTTC. Its protein is CASSLGHGSVQEAQYF.

The rearrangement uses TRBV30 and TRBJ1-2; maybe TRBD1 (6 bases). Trimming removed 2 bases at V and 6 bases at J, with 16 bases between. Germline V gene sequence: CDR1 GTSNPN, CDR2 SVGIG (reference sequence). The CDR3 has 14 amino acids. CDR3 DNA sequence: TGTGCCTGGAGTCCTGGGCAGGGGATGAATGGCTACACCTTC. It translates to CAWSPGQGMNGYTF. The full variable domain, rest sourced from reference TRBV30 and TRBJ1-2, is SQTIHQWPATLVQPVGSPLSLECTVEGTSNPNLYWYRQAAGRGLQLLFYSVGIGQISSEVPQNLSASRPQDRQFILSSKKLLLSDSGFYLCAWSPGQGMNGYTFGSGTRLTVV.

This clonotype was detected ten times or more. V usage is TRBV28 and J usage is TRBJ2-5; the D gene could be TRBD1 or TRBD2 (6 bases each). The germline gives CDR1 MDHEN, CDR2 SYDVKM. Trimming cost V 1 base and J 3 bases, with 21 bases left between them. This CDR3 has 18 amino acids. The CDR3 loop reads CASSLYGLRGGRKETQYF. The CDR3 DNA reads TGTGCCAGCAGTTTATACGGGCTCAGAGGGGGGAGGAAAGAGACCCAGTACTTC.

This clonotype has a handful of counts. This CDR3 reads CASSHRWGTGELFF. As DNA, the CDR3 is TGCGCCAGCAGCCACCGGTGGGGGACCGGGGAGCTGTTTTTT. The chain carries TRBV4-1 and TRBJ2-2, with D perhaps TRBD1 or TRBD2 (5 bases each). The CDR3 runs 14 residues. V was clipped by 3 bases and J by 5 bases, with 10 bases between them. The germline gives CDR1 MGHRA, CDR2 YSYEKL.

This clonotype came up a few times. The J gene is TRBJ2-5, the V gene TRBV20-1; D is perhaps TRBD2 (7 bases). Germline assignment: CDR1 DFQATT and CDR2 SNEGSKA (reference sequence). The CDR3 spans 13 residues. V lost 6 bases and J 5 bases, leaving 16 bases between the germline ends. The CDR3 nucleotides are TGCAGTGCCGGCCGGGGGGCCCGGGAGACCCAGTACTTC. It encodes CSAGRGARETQYF.

The chain recombines TRBV7-3 with TRBJ2-2, with 16 bases aligning to TRBD2. V lost 4 bases to trimming and J lost 1 base; unmatched junction nucleotides: 3. This CDR3 is built from 18 residues. Germline CDR1 reads SGHTA; CDR2 reads FQGTGA. As DNA, the CDR3 is TGTGCCAGCAGCTCGGGACTAGCGGGAGGGAGGAACACCGGGGAGCTGTTTTTT. It translates to CASSSGLAGGRNTGELFF.

In its sample, this clonotype was seen a few times. The J gene is TRBJ2-7, the V gene TRBV18; no firm D call. The CDR3 extends over 13 amino acids. The V end lost 2 bases, the J end lost 3 bases, and 8 bases lay between the germline ends. The germline CDR1 and CDR2 sequences are KGHSH and LQKENI. The CDR3 region is CASSPTVYYEQYF. The DNA of the CDR3 is TGTGCCAGCTCACCAACAGTTTACTACGAGCAGTACTTC.

Only one count was recorded for this clonotype. The chain links TRBV28 to TRBJ2-7, with 9 bases fitting TRBD1. Germline assignment: CDR1 MDHEN and CDR2 SYDVKM. The CDR3 runs 15 residues. V trimming: 3 bases; J trimming: 7 bases; junction bases outside the gene matches: 10. DNA of the CDR3: TGTGCCAGCAGTTTGGGGACAGGGAGGTCGGGGGAGCAGTACTTC. Its protein product is CASSLGTGRSGEQYF.

This clonotype was detected ten times or more. This chain connects TRBV29-1 to TRBJ2-5, with a weak D call TRBD2 (6 bases). V was pared by 3 bases and J by 5 bases, with 13 bases between. Germline assignment: CDR1 SQVTM and CDR2 ANQGSEA. The CDR3 totals 13 residues. The CDR3 DNA follows: TGCAGCGTTGAGGAGGGACTCCGGGAGACCCAGTACTTC. It encodes CSVEEGLRETQYF.

This chain joins TRBV5-1 and TRBJ1-2; 7 bases line up with TRBD1. CDR1 and CDR2 from the germline V gene are SGHRS and YFSETQ. V lost 0 bases and J lost 4; bases outside the gene matches: 6. The CDR3 consists of 15 residues. CDR3 loop: CASSLGHRGAYGYTF. CDR3 nucleotides: TGCGCCAGCAGCTTGGGCCACAGGGGAGCCTATGGCTACACCTTC.

This clonotype came up many times. CDR3 loop: CASSVRPYEQYF. In nucleotides, the CDR3 is TGTGCCAGCAGTGTAAGACCCTACGAGCAGTACTTC. This sequence joins TRBV2 and TRBJ2-7, with D hard to call. The CDR3 has 12 amino acids. The germline V gene encodes CDR1 SNHLY and CDR2 FYNNEI. Trimming pared 4 bases from V and 2 bases from J, leaving 6 bases between. Full variable domain (remainder filled in from reference TRBV2 and TRBJ2-7): EPEVTQTPSHQVTQMGQEVILRCVPISNHLYFYWYRQILGQKVEFLVSFYNNEISEKSEIFDDQFSVERPDGSNFTLKIRSTKLEDSAMYFCASSVRPYEQYFGPGTRLTVT.

The chain joins TRBV5-1 to TRBJ1-1; 9 nucleotides align to TRBD1. V lost 2 bases to trimming and J lost 0 bases; unmatched junction nucleotides: 5. Germline-derived CDR1 and CDR2 are SGHRS and YFSETQ. This CDR3 is 16 amino acids long. Here the CDR3 DNA reads TGCGCCAGCAGCTTTATCGGGACAGGGTTGAACACTGAAGCTTTCTTT. This translates into CASSFIGTGLNTEAFF.

A few counts support this clonotype. The J gene is TRBJ1-2, the V gene TRBV15; the match to TRBD1 covers 8 bases. The CDR3 is 16 residues long. Trimming took 0 bases from V and 2 from J; bases not matched to a gene: 5. Germline V lookup: CDR1 LNHNV, CDR2 YYDKDF (reference sequence). CDR3 nucleotides: TGTGCCACCAGCAGAGATTTGTCAGGGGGCAACTATGGCTACACCTTC. Translating gives CATSRDLSGGNYGYTF. Full variable domain (missing parts from reference TRBV15 and TRBJ1-2): DAMVIQNPRYQVTQFGKPVTLSCSQTLNHNVMYWYQQKSSQAPKLLFHYYDKDFNNEADTPDNFQSRRPNTSFCFLDIRSPGLGDTAMYLCATSRDLSGGNYGYTFGSGTRLTVV.

The chain couples TRBV11-1 to TRBJ2-1, with D perhaps matching TRBD1 or TRBD2 (5 bases each). Germline CDR1 is SGHAT and CDR2 is FQDESV (reference sequence). Trimming cost V 7 bases and J 4 bases, with 14 bases left between them. The CDR3 length is 14 residues. The CDR3 here is CASTNSGPYNEQFF. CDR3 sequence (DNA): TGTGCCAGCACCAACTCGGGACCTTACAATGAGCAGTTCTTC. The full variable domain, with the rest looked up from reference TRBV11-1 and TRBJ2-1, is EAEVAQSPRYKITEKSQAVAFWCDPISGHATLYWYRQILGQGPELLVQFQDESVVDDSQLPKDRFSAERLKGVDSTLKIQPAELGDSAMYLCASTNSGPYNEQFFGPGTRLTVL.